A selection of T cell receptor beta chains follows, all from one sample in a study of cytomegalovirus exposure and HLA in healthy donors. Some clones are missing from TCRdb's copy, which holds only in-frame ones; the method was immunoSEQ multiplex PCR. The profile covers nearly 200,000 clones, with roughly 77% appearing a single time and around 0.42% taken by the ten largest. Sample: PBMCs. Receptors originate from a male donor in good health and CMV-seropositive. CDR3s include the opening cysteine and the closing phenylalanine or tryptophan. A D gene is named only where the DNA matches it firmly. A row's size may be missing; if present it is once, few, many or a size class.

DNA	CDR3	size	D	J	V
TGTGCCAGCAGTGAAGGCGGTAGCGGGAGTTATGAGACCCAGTACTTC	CASSEGGSGSYETQYF	NA	TRBD2	TRBJ2-5	TRBV25-1
TGCGCCAGCAGCTTGCCACAGGGGGCGAGCTATGGCTACACCTTC	CASSLPQGASYGYTF	NA	TRBD1	TRBJ1-2	TRBV5-1
TGCAATGGACAGGCAGAAGCTTTCTTT	CNGQAEAFF	NA	TRBD1	TRBJ1-1	TRBV29-1
TGTGCCAGCAGCTTCAGGCGGGAGGACGCCTACAATGAGCAGTTCTTC	CASSFRREDAYNEQFF	NA	TRBD2	TRBJ2-1	TRBV13
TGTGCCAGTAGTATCGTAAAGGGGGCGAGTGGCTACACCTTC	CASSIVKGASGYTF	few	TRBD1	TRBJ1-2	TRBV19
TGTGCCAGCAGCTTAAGGGGGCAGGGGGCGACTGAAGCTTTCTTT	CASSLRGQGATEAFF	NA	TRBD1	TRBJ1-1	TRBV7-2
TGTGCCAGTAGTATAGGGCAGGGCTCGGAGACCCAGTACTTC	CASSIGQGSETQYF	NA	NA	TRBJ2-5	TRBV19
TGTGCCAGCAGTGAAACTAGCGGGAGGCCCACGTCCTACGAGCAGTACTTC	CASSETSGRPTSYEQYF	NA	TRBD2	TRBJ2-7	TRBV2
TGTGCCAGCAGCAGAACGGGATCCCTGGCTTTACCAGATACGCAGTATTTT	CASSRTGSLALPDTQYF	few	NA	TRBJ2-3	TRBV7-9
TGTGCCAGCAGTTTAGGCGGCCGGCAGAACACTGAAGCTTTCTTT	CASSLGGRQNTEAFF	few	NA	TRBJ1-1	TRBV27
TGCGCCAGCAGTTTTAGCGGGGGGCCCTTCTACGAGCAGTACTTC	CASSFSGGPFYEQYF	NA	TRBD2	TRBJ2-7	TRBV5-1
TGTGCCAGCAGTGGGACAGGGGGATGGCAGCCCCAGCATTTT	CASSGTGGWQPQHF	NA	TRBD1	TRBJ1-5	TRBV2
TGTGCCAGCAGAGAACGACAGGGCCCCACGGGTGAGCAGTTCTTC	CASRERQGPTGEQFF	NA	TRBD1	TRBJ2-1	TRBV6-6
TGTGCCAGCAGCAACAGGGGTGAGCAGTTCTTC	CASSNRGEQFF	NA	TRBD1	TRBJ2-1	TRBV6-1
TGTGCTAGCAGCTGGAAGCTAGCGGAGTACAATGAGCAGTTCTTC	CASSWKLAEYNEQFF	NA	TRBD2	TRBJ2-1	TRBV7-7
TGCGCCACATACCCGACACTGACCAATCAGGGGGACTCCTACGAGCAGTACTTC	CATYPTLTNQGDSYEQYF	few	TRBD1	TRBJ2-7	TRBV4-1
TGTGCCAGCAGCTACGGACTAGCTGGCGTCGAGCAGTTCTTC	CASSYGLAGVEQFF	NA	TRBD2	TRBJ2-1	TRBV7-3
TGTGCCAGCCGGGAGCGGGAGGGATACGAGCAGTACTTC	CASREREGYEQYF	NA	TRBD2	TRBJ2-7	TRBV7-3
TGTGCCAGCAGCTCAAAGGCCACAGGGCTAGGGGCGAACACTGAAGCTTTCTTT	CASSSKATGLGANTEAFF	NA	NA	TRBJ1-1	TRBV7-9
TGTGCCAGCAGCTTCGTAGAGCTAAACTATGGCTACACCTTC	CASSFVELNYGYTF	NA	NA	TRBJ1-2	TRBV7-9
TGTGCCAGCAGCTTAGTACAGGGAAATTACGAGCAGTACTTC	CASSLVQGNYEQYF	NA	NA	TRBJ2-7	TRBV7-9
TGTGCCAGCAGTTTAAATGGCTTCAATGAGCAGTTCTTC	CASSLNGFNEQFF	NA	NA	TRBJ2-1	TRBV27
TGCAGCATCCAACTCAATAGGGGAACCGGGGAGCTGTTTTTT	CSIQLNRGTGELFF	few	NA	TRBJ2-2	TRBV29-1
TGTGCCAGCAGCAAGACTGCCGGGGAGCTGTTTTTT	CASSKTAGELFF	few	NA	TRBJ2-2	TRBV7-8
TGTGCCAGCAGCCCCCTGGGGGGGGCGGGCCTTTCAGATACGCAGTATTTT	CASSPLGGAGLSDTQYF	NA	NA	TRBJ2-3	TRBV9
TGTGCCAGCAGCCTGGAGGGCGCCGCCAGTTTCAATTCACCCCTCCACTTT	CASSLEGAASFNSPLHF	NA	NA	TRBJ1-6	TRBV7-6
TGCGCCAGCAGCTTGTCGGAGACCCAGTACTTC	CASSLSETQYF	NA	NA	TRBJ2-5	TRBV5-1
TGTGCCAGCAGTTTATTTGCGGGAGGGCACCCGAATGAGCAGTTCTTC	CASSLFAGGHPNEQFF	once	TRBD2	TRBJ2-1	TRBV28
TGTGCCAGCAGCTTGGGAGCTAGCGGGGCGTGGGATACGCAGTATTTT	CASSLGASGAWDTQYF	NA	TRBD2	TRBJ2-3	TRBV5-8
TGTGCCAGCAGCGTACTGATGAACACTGAAGCTTTCTTT	CASSVLMNTEAFF	NA	NA	TRBJ1-1	TRBV7-3
TGTGCCAGCAGTGGAGCGGGAGGGCCGGCCAATGAGCAGTTCTTC	CASSGAGGPANEQFF	NA	TRBD2	TRBJ2-1	TRBV2
TGTGCCAGCAGCCCAGGACAGTCGCCCGGCCGCTACACCTTC	CASSPGQSPGRYTF	NA	NA	TRBJ1-2	TRBV28
TGTGCTAGTGGTTTAAACACGCGAGGTTATGGCTACACCTTC	CASGLNTRGYGYTF	few	NA	TRBJ1-2	TRBV12-5
TGTGCCAGCCTCTCGAGACAGACCTCCTACGAGCAGTACTTC	CASLSRQTSYEQYF	NA	NA	TRBJ2-7	TRBV6-5
TGTGCCAGCAGCGGGACAGGGGAGCAGCCCCAGCATTTT	CASSGTGEQPQHF	few	TRBD1	TRBJ1-5	TRBV6-5
TGTGCCAGCAGTTACCGGGACACAAACTATGGCTACACCTTC	CASSYRDTNYGYTF	NA	NA	TRBJ1-2	TRBV6-5
TGCGCCAGCAGCTTTGGGACAGATCTCTACGAGCAGTACTTC	CASSFGTDLYEQYF	NA	TRBD1	TRBJ2-7	TRBV5-1
TGTGCCAGCAGCGTAGAATCAGGCCATAATTCACCCCTCCACTTT	CASSVESGHNSPLHF	NA	NA	TRBJ1-6	TRBV9
TGTGCCAGCAGCTTAGATCTAGCAGCCGCTGGAAACACCATATATTTT	CASSLDLAAAGNTIYF	few	NA	TRBJ1-3	TRBV11-2
TGTGCCAGCGGACCGGGACAGGGTCATCAGCCCCAGCATTTT	CASGPGQGHQPQHF	NA	TRBD1	TRBJ1-5	TRBV28
TGTGCCAGCAGCTTCCCGGGGAACACTGAAGCTTTCTTT	CASSFPGNTEAFF	NA	NA	TRBJ1-1	TRBV7-6
TGCGCCAGCAGCCCCCGGGTAAATACAGATACGCAGTATTTT	CASSPRVNTDTQYF	few	NA	TRBJ2-3	TRBV4-3
TGCGCCAGCAGCGACTCGGAGAGGACAGCTAACTATGGCTACACCTTC	CASSDSERTANYGYTF	few	NA	TRBJ1-2	TRBV5-1
TGTGCCAGCAGTTTATGGGGCAGTATCTCCTACGAGCAGTACTTC	CASSLWGSISYEQYF	NA	NA	TRBJ2-7	TRBV27
TGTGCCAGCTTGGGGACAGGGGCCCTCACAGATACGCAGTATTTT	CASLGTGALTDTQYF	NA	TRBD1	TRBJ2-3	TRBV5-5